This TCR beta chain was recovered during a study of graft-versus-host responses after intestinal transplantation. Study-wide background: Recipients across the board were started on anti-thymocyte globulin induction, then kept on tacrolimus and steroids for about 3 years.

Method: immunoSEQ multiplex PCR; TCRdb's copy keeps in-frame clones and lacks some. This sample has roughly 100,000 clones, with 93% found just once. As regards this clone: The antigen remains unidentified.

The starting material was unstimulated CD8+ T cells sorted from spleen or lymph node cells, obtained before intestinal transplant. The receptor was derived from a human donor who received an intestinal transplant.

For the CDR3, the DNA is TGTGCCAGCAGCCGAACTAGCGGGGGGAGCGATGAGCAGTTCTTC. As protein: CASSRTSGGSDEQFF. This chain uses TRBV7-6 with TRBJ2-1; 12 nucleotides agree with TRBD2. V lost 5 bases, J lost 8 bases, and 7 bases stayed unmatched. The CDR3 loop spans 15 amino acids. CDR1 and CDR2 from the germline V gene are SGHVS and FNYEAQ.